Below are 29 T cell receptor beta chains sequenced from a single sample in a study of early T cells in non-severe SARS-CoV-2 infection. TCRdb reprocessed the 5' RACE reads via MiXCR and lists one record per CDR3 protein. The sample records under 65,000 distinct CDR3 sequences, 9.5% to 15% being singletons. Material for sequencing was whole blood. The receptors shown here come from an adult who was a healthcare worker with PCR-confirmed SARS-CoV-2 infection or an uninfected control (not recorded which).

This clonotype was seen at least ten times. The chain employs TRBV12-5 and TRBJ2-1; 10 bases map to TRBD1. The V gene's germline CDR1 is LGHNT and CDR2 FRNRAP. The CDR3 extends over 15 amino acids. With V trimmed by 5 bases and J by 4 bases, 5 bases remained unmatched. CDR3 DNA sequence: TGTGCTAGTGGTCCACCGGGACAGGGGTACAATGAGCAGTTCTTC. It specifies CASGPPGQGYNEQFF.

This sequence joins TRBV29-1 and TRBJ2-1, with 9 bases lining up with TRBD1. CDR3 size: 14 residues. Trimming cost V 4 bases and J 8 bases; bases outside gene matches: 9. Per the germline V gene, CDR1 is SQVTM and CDR2 is ANQGSEA. CDR3 DNA: TGCAGCGTTGCCGCTACAGGGGGCGCGTATGAGCAGTTCTTC. This codes for CSVAATGGAYEQFF.

This clonotype was recorded many times. The chain employs TRBV7-9 and TRBJ2-1, with 10 nucleotides matching TRBD2. Germline lookup yields CDR1 SEHNR and CDR2 FQNEAQ (reference sequence). The CDR3 loop spans 15 amino acids. V lost 1 base, J lost 4 bases, and 1 base stayed unmatched. The CDR3 protein is CASSLELAGYNEQFF. The CDR3 nucleotides are TGTGCCAGCAGCTTAGAACTAGCGGGATACAATGAGCAGTTCTTC.

The rearrangement links TRBV28 to TRBJ2-7, with D perhaps matching TRBD1 (6 bases). There are 12 residues in the CDR3. V was cut by 8 bases and J by 2 bases, with 10 bases left in between. Germline CDR1 reads MDHEN; CDR2 reads SYDVKM. The CDR3, as DNA: TGTGCCAGCGAAGGACAGACCTACGAGCAGTACTTC. Translation: CASEGQTYEQYF.

This chain joins TRBV3-1 and TRBJ2-5; D is perhaps TRBD1 or TRBD2 (5 bases each). The V gene's germline CDR1 is LGHDT and CDR2 YNNKEL (reference sequence). V lost 5 bases and J 0 bases, leaving 16 bases between the germline ends. The CDR3 extends over 16 amino acids. The CDR3 DNA sequence: TGTGCCAGCAGCGACCGGGACGGAAAGTACCAAGAGACCCAGTACTTC. Translated, it gives CASSDRDGKYQETQYF.

This clonotype was observed at least ten times. This chain's CDR3 is CASSLKGTEAFF. For the CDR3, the DNA is TGTGCCAGCAGCTTAAAGGGGACTGAAGCTTTCTTT. This chain links TRBV11-2 with TRBJ1-1; TRBD1 might be the D (5 bases). The CDR3 is made up of 12 amino acids. The V gene's germline CDR1 is SGHAT and CDR2 FQNNGV. V dropped 2 bases and J dropped 5 bases, with 6 bases sitting between them.

In its sample, this clonotype was seen many times. This rearrangement joins TRBV10-3 to TRBJ1-2; TRBD1 might be the D (5 bases). V was pared by 3 bases and J by 5 bases, with 10 bases between. Germline loops: CDR1 ENHRY, CDR2 SYGVKD. The CDR3 spans 13 residues. The CDR3 sequence is CAISDSRAYGYTF. In DNA form, the CDR3 reads TGTGCCATCAGTGATTCCAGGGCATATGGCTACACCTTC.

The J gene is TRBJ1-1, the V gene TRBV12-3 or TRBV12-4; tentatively, D is TRBD1 (6 bases). The germline V and J ends were trimmed by 2 bases and 2 bases, with 12 bases remaining between them. The CDR3 has 15 amino acids. The DNA for the CDR3 is TGTGCCAGCAGTTTACGGGGACATGATAACACTGAAGCTTTCTTT. It encodes CASSLRGHDNTEAFF.

This clonotype appeared many times. The chain couples TRBV29-1 to TRBJ2-7; no reliable D call. Trimming removed 0 bases from V and 2 bases from J, with 8 bases in between. The CDR3 has 13 residues. Germline V gene lookup returns CDR1 SQVTM and CDR2 ANQGSEA. CDR3 DNA sequence: TGCAGCGTTGAAGAAGTCGGAACCTACGAGCAGTACTTC. Residues: CSVEEVGTYEQYF.

This clonotype was seen a few times. This chain uses TRBV6-8 with TRBJ2-3; D not certain. V shed 5 bases and J shed 6 bases, with 15 bases lying between them. Germline V CDR1 and CDR2: MNHGY, SAAAGT. The CDR3 sequence is 14 residues long. CDR3 sequence: CASSPPATLDTQYF. The CDR3 region has the DNA TGTGCCAGCAGTCCCCCTGCCACCTTGGATACGCAGTATTTT.

This clonotype was seen only a few times. The CDR3 here is CASSRRTDNTDTQYF. The CDR3 nucleotides read TGTGCCAGCAGCAGGCGGACAGACAACACAGATACGCAGTATTTT. The rearrangement uses TRBV7-7 and TRBJ2-3, with D possibly matching TRBD1 (6 bases). V gave up 5 bases and J gave up 2 bases, with 14 bases separating them. The germline CDR1 and CDR2 sequences are SSHAT and FNYEAQ (reference sequence). This CDR3 comprises 15 residues.

This clonotype was detected only a few times. The chain carries TRBV28 and TRBJ2-4, with D perhaps TRBD1 (7 bases). The CDR3 covers 14 residues. Trimming took 7 bases from V and 5 from J, leaving 15 bases between them. The germline V gene has CDR1 MDHEN and CDR2 SYDVKM. The CDR3 region has the DNA TGTGCCAGCACGGAGGGGGCAACGGAAAACATTCAGTACTTC. This translates into CASTEGATENIQYF.

The CDR3 DNA is TGCAGCGATGGGGACACCTATGGCTACACCTTC. Translated: CSDGDTYGYTF. The rearrangement uses TRBV29-1 and TRBJ1-2, with D maybe TRBD1 (6 bases). With 7 bases removed from V and 4 bases from J, the gap between germline ends came to 10 bases. CDR3 length equals 11 residues. CDR1 is SQVTM, CDR2 ANQGSEA, per germline.

The V call is TRBV4-2, the J call TRBJ2-1; no definite D call. The CDR3 sequence is 13 residues long. V shed 5 bases and J shed 6 bases, with 11 bases lying between them. Germline-derived CDR1 and CDR2 are LGHNA and YNFKEQ. The CDR3 nucleotides are TGTGCCAGCAGCTTAGACCTCCCCAATGAGCAGTTCTTC. The encoded protein is CASSLDLPNEQFF.

The J gene is TRBJ1-1, the V gene TRBV18; D unclear. CDR1 is KGHSH, CDR2 LQKENI, per germline. Trimming stripped 2 bases from V and 1 base from J, with 8 bases between. CDR3 length: 14 amino acids. The CDR3 reads CASSPSGKNTEAFF. The CDR3 nucleotides are TGTGCCAGCTCACCATCGGGAAAGAACACTGAAGCTTTCTTT.

The gene calls are TRBV20-1 and TRBJ2-7; D could derive from TRBD1 or TRBD2 (5 bases each). Between the trimmed V and J ends, which lost 1 base and 2 bases, there was a span of 18 bases. Germline CDR1 is DFQATT and CDR2 is SNEGSKA (reference sequence). The CDR3 covers 16 residues. The CDR3 DNA is TGCAGTGCTAGAGTTGAGGGGCCTTCGACCACCTACGAGCAGTACTTC. Its translation is CSARVEGPSTTYEQYF.

The V gene is TRBV9, the J gene TRBJ2-1; D assignment may be TRBD1 or TRBD2 (5 bases each). Trimming removed 4 bases at V and 5 bases at J, with 10 bases between. Germline lookup yields CDR1 SGDLS and CDR2 YYNGEE. The CDR3 length is 13 residues. The CDR3 sequence is CASSQMGDNEQFF. Written as DNA, the CDR3 is TGTGCCAGCAGCCAAATGGGGGACAATGAGCAGTTCTTC.

The V and J genes are TRBV9 and TRBJ2-7, with a tentative D call TRBD1 (6 bases). Germline CDR1 is SGDLS and CDR2 is YYNGEE. CDR3 length: 14 residues. Trimming stripped 3 bases from V and 2 bases from J, with 12 bases between. CDR3 loop: CASSAGDTAYEQYF. For the CDR3, the DNA is TGTGCCAGCAGCGCCGGGGACACAGCCTACGAGCAGTACTTC.

The table lists this clonotype with many counts. This rearrangement joins TRBV11-3 to TRBJ2-3, with D possibly matching TRBD1 (5 bases). Germline V CDR1 and CDR2: SGHNT, YENEEA. Trimming removed 5 bases from V and 5 bases from J, with 23 bases in between. This CDR3 comprises 17 residues. The CDR3 DNA reads as TGTGCCAGCAGCCCCCCCTCTGGCGCCTCTCAGGGAGATACGCAGTATTTT. Residues: CASSPPSGASQGDTQYF.

Written as DNA, the CDR3 is TGTGCCAGCAGTCCCAGGAGACAGGGGACTTGGCCAAAAAACATTCAGTACTTC. Its protein product is CASSPRRQGTWPKNIQYF. The V call is TRBV7-2, the J call TRBJ2-4, with 8 positions matching TRBD1. Germline loops: CDR1 SGHTA, CDR2 FQGNSA. The length of the CDR3 is 18 residues. The J segment lost 4 bases and the V segment lost 6 bases, leaving 17 bases of the junction unmatched. Using reference TRBV7-2 and TRBJ2-4 for the parts outside the CDR3, the full variable domain is GAGVSQSPSNKVTEKGKDVELRCDPISGHTALYWYRQSLGQGLEFLIYFQGNSAPDKSGLPSDRFSAERTGGSVSTLTIQRTQQEDSAVYLCASSPRRQGTWPKNIQYFGAGTRLSVL.

V gene TRBV19 combines with J gene TRBJ2-3; no firm D call. V lost 10 bases and J lost 3, with 8 bases in between. The CDR3 spans 11 residues. Germline CDR1 reads LNHDA; CDR2 reads SQIVND (reference sequence). CDR3 residues: CATAWTDTQYF. The CDR3, as DNA: TGTGCCACCGCGTGGACAGATACGCAGTATTTT.

There are many counts of this clonotype. The chain combines TRBV29-1 with TRBJ2-3; a weak D match, TRBD2 (6 bases). CDR1 SQVTM and CDR2 ANQGSEA come from the germline V gene. V was shortened by 7 bases and J by 6 bases, with 23 bases between the two germline ends. The CDR3 has 15 residues. CDR3 sequence (DNA): TGCAGCGGAGTAAACAGCGGAGGGCCAAGGGATACGCAGTATTTT. Translating gives CSGVNSGGPRDTQYF.

This clonotype was seen ten or more times. The chain is built from TRBV6-4 and TRBJ2-1; D unclear. The V gene lost 4 bases and the J gene lost 6 bases, with 13 bases spanning the gap. Per the germline V gene, CDR1 is MRHNA and CDR2 is SNTAGT. This CDR3 has 14 residues. For the CDR3, the DNA is TGTGCCAGCAGTGTTGCGGAACTACTCAATGAGCAGTTCTTC. Protein sequence: CASSVAELLNEQFF.

This clonotype was seen many times. The chain carries TRBV20-1 and TRBJ2-7, with D possibly being TRBD2 (6 bases). Germline CDR1 reads DFQATT; CDR2 reads SNEGSKA (reference sequence). This CDR3 is 15 amino acids long. Trimming removed 0 bases from V and 0 bases from J, with 12 bases in between. In DNA form, the CDR3 reads TGCAGTGCTAGAGATCCAGGGACTTACTCCTACGAGCAGTACTTC. Its translation is CSARDPGTYSYEQYF.

This chain joins TRBV4-1 and TRBJ2-3, with 8 bases aligning to TRBD2. The CDR3 totals 16 residues. CDR1 MGHRA and CDR2 YSYEKL come from the germline V gene. V lost 1 base and J lost 5; bases outside the gene matches: 8. The CDR3 coding sequence is TGCGCCAGCAGCCAAGTACTAGCGGATTTTGGAGATACGCAGTATTTT. The encoded protein is CASSQVLADFGDTQYF.

The chain couples TRBV7-9 to TRBJ1-2, with D tentatively TRBD1 (5 bases). The CDR3 loop spans 17 amino acids. The germline CDR1 and CDR2 sequences are SEHNR and FQNEAQ (reference sequence). The V end was cut by 0 bases, the J end by 3 bases, with 17 bases between. CDR3: CASSLARSTGGDYGYTF. In DNA form, the CDR3 reads TGTGCCAGCAGCTTAGCGAGGAGCACAGGTGGGGACTATGGCTACACCTTC.

The rearrangement links TRBV2 to TRBJ2-1; no firm D call. Germline CDR1 SNHLY, CDR2 FYNNEI. The CDR3 spans 15 residues. Trimming shortened V by 7 bases and J by 2 bases, and 15 bases separated the two germline ends. The CDR3 region is CASTPAINTYNEQFF. In nucleotides, the CDR3 is TGTGCCAGCACCCCAGCGATCAACACCTACAATGAGCAGTTCTTC.

This clonotype was counted a few times. The chain links TRBV27 to TRBJ2-2; perhaps TRBD2 as D (5 bases). The V and J ends lost 3 bases and 7 bases respectively, with 15 bases between them. This CDR3 has 15 amino acids. Germline values: CDR1 MNHEY, CDR2 SMNVEV (reference sequence). Here the CDR3 DNA reads TGTGCCAGCAGTTTTCGGCTAGCCGGGCACGGGGAGCTGTTTTTT. It is translated as CASSFRLAGHGELFF.

This clonotype was observed at least ten times. V is TRBV18 and J is TRBJ1-1; possibly TRBD1 for D (5 bases). V was trimmed by 1 base and J by 5 bases, leaving 14 bases between them. Looked up from germline, CDR1 is KGHSH and CDR2 is LQKENI. CDR3 size: 15 residues. This CDR3 reads CASSPLRGGGTEAFF. In DNA, the CDR3 is TGTGCCAGCTCACCACTTCGGGGGGGTGGGACTGAAGCTTTCTTT.